These 25 T cell receptor beta chains originate from one sample sequenced in a study of cytomegalovirus exposure and HLA in healthy donors. The study ran its PCR with 60 Vbeta and 13 Jbeta primers. This table comes from immunoSEQ multiplex PCR, and its TCRdb copy is limited to in-frame clones, with some not included. This table lists about 130,000 clones. Sequenced: PBMCs. The receptors stem from a man younger than 30 in good health and CMV-seronegative.

The CDR3 nucleotides read TGTGCCAGCAGACTAAGCGGACAGGACAATCTTAGAGCTTTCTTT. This codes for CASRLSGQDNLRAFF. This chain connects TRBV14 to TRBJ1-1; the match to TRBD1 covers 7 bases. Germline V lookup: CDR1 SGHDN, CDR2 FVKESK. This CDR3 is 15 amino acids long. V was clipped by 6 bases and J by 10 bases; unmatched bases: 17.

The rearrangement links TRBV29-1 to TRBJ2-3; no clear D. Germline V lookup: CDR1 SQVTM, CDR2 ANQGSEA. This CDR3 is built from 11 residues. V was cut by 5 bases and J by 5 bases, with 8 bases left in between. CDR3 region: CSVLTGDTQYF. In nucleotides, the CDR3 is TGCAGCGTTTTAACGGGAGATACGCAGTATTTT.

The chain recombines TRBV4-1 with TRBJ1-1; 8 bases match TRBD1. Trimming took 3 bases from V and 1 from J; bases not matched to a gene: 4. This CDR3 region has 15 residues. CDR1 is MGHRA and CDR2 is YSYEKL in the germline V gene. DNA for the CDR3: TGCGCCAGCAGCCATAGACAGGGGACGAACACTGAAGCTTTCTTT. Protein product: CASSHRQGTNTEAFF.

The J gene is TRBJ1-2, the V gene TRBV7-9, with 10 bases that match TRBD1. J lost 3 bases, V lost 10 bases, and 2 bases had no gene match. Germline assignment: CDR1 SEHNR and CDR2 FQNEAQ (reference sequence). The CDR3 totals 12 residues. The CDR3 DNA is TGTGCCACCGGGACAGGGGACTATGGCTACACCTTC. As protein: CATGTGDYGYTF. The full variable domain, rest sourced from reference TRBV7-9 and TRBJ1-2, is DTGVSQNPRHKITKRGQNVTFRCDPISEHNRLYWYRQTLGQGPEFLTYFQNEAQLEKSRLLSDRFSAERPKGSFSTLEIQRTEQGDSAMYLCATGTGDYGYTFGSGTRLTVV.

This chain joins TRBV6-5 and TRBJ2-7; 7 bases are shared with TRBD1. CDR1 and CDR2 from the germline V gene are MNHEY and SVGAGI. This CDR3 is 14 amino acids long. Losses at the gene ends were 2 bases for V and 0 bases for J; bases not matched to a gene: 1. CDR3 nucleotide sequence: TGTGCCAGCAGTTACGGACAGGTCTCCTACGAGCAGTACTTC. Translation gives CASSYGQVSYEQYF.

The V and J genes are TRBV2 and TRBJ2-1; 12 bases line up with TRBD2. The CDR3 length is 15 residues. J gave up 6 bases and V 3 bases, and 3 bases lay outside the gene matches. Per the germline V gene, CDR1 is SNHLY and CDR2 is FYNNEI. Here the CDR3 DNA reads TGTGCCAGCAGTGATAGGACTAGCGGGATCAATGAGCAGTTCTTC. Translation gives CASSDRTSGINEQFF.

V and J are TRBV19 and TRBJ2-3, with D possibly being TRBD2 (5 bases). The germline CDR1 and CDR2 sequences are LNHDA and SQIVND (reference sequence). Deletions cut 4 bases from V and 2 bases from J, with 16 bases between. The CDR3 is 16 amino acids. The CDR3, as DNA: TGTGCCAGTAGTACCCGGAGTCGGGGTGCCACAGATACGCAGTATTTT. This gives the protein CASSTRSRGATDTQYF.

V gene TRBV5-1 combines with J gene TRBJ1-1; D is possibly TRBD1 (5 bases). Germline values: CDR1 SGHRS, CDR2 YFSETQ. The V end was cut by 0 bases, the J end by 6 bases, with 12 bases between. This CDR3 comprises 14 residues. DNA of the CDR3: TGCGCCAGCAGCTTGGCCGACAGTTCCCCTGAAGCTTTCTTT. Translation gives CASSLADSSPEAFF.

Comments on this clone: Compared with germline, one end of the junction differs, possibly owing to a read error. This chain joins TRBV28 and TRBJ2-7; D is possibly TRBD1 (5 bases). The CDR3 is 13 amino acids. Germline values: CDR1 MDHEN, CDR2 SYDVKM. The CDR3 bases are TGTGCCAGCAGTTTATTACGTGGGGCAGGCAACAGCTTC. This encodes CASSLLRGAGNSF.

The chain links TRBV7-8 to TRBJ1-5; 11 nucleotides agree with TRBD1. Germline loops: CDR1 SGHVS, CDR2 FQNEAQ. CDR3 length: 15 residues. V lost 6 bases and J lost 5; bases outside the gene matches: 6. CDR3 in DNA: TGTGCCAGCAGTCGTTGGGGACAGGGGGATCAGCCCCAGCATTTT. Translation: CASSRWGQGDQPQHF.

The chain links TRBV28 to TRBJ2-7, with 8 bases lining up with TRBD1. V shed 5 bases and J 0 bases; nucleotides not matched to a gene: 6. The CDR3 spans 15 residues. CDR1 is MDHEN and CDR2 is SYDVKM in the germline V gene. The CDR3 here is CASSRQGPLSYEQYF. The CDR3 DNA follows: TGTGCCAGCAGTCGACAGGGGCCTCTCTCCTACGAGCAGTACTTC.

This chain's CDR3 is CASSQVGRGRETQYF. The CDR3 DNA sequence: TGCGCCAGCAGCCAAGTCGGCAGGGGGCGGGAGACCCAGTACTTC. This chain joins TRBV4-3 and TRBJ2-5, with 8 positions matching TRBD1. The V gene end was trimmed by 1 base and the J gene end by 5 bases; junction bases not matched to a gene: 6. This CDR3 spans 15 amino acids. Per the germline V gene, CDR1 is LGHNA and CDR2 is YSLEER.

A word on this clone: Compared with germline, one end of the junction differs, possibly owing to a read error. The chain joins TRBV14 to TRBJ2-7; 7 bases align to TRBD1. The CDR3 totals 13 residues. Germline values: CDR1 SGHDN, CDR2 FVKESK. CDR3 nucleotide sequence: TGTGCCAGCAGCCCCCGAGTCACAGGGGAGCAGTATTTC. This gives the protein CASSPRVTGEQYF.

In the case of this clone: A junction boundary mismatches the germline segment, possibly from a read error. The chain joins TRBV28 to TRBJ1-4; TRBD1 agrees at 10 bases. The CDR3 is made up of 13 amino acids. CDR1 MDHEN and CDR2 SYDVKM come from the germline V gene. The CDR3 nucleotides are TGTGCCAGCCAGACAGGGGGCCCGCAAAAGCTGTTTTTT. Its translation: CASQTGGPQKLFF.

The genes are TRBV5-6 and TRBJ2-7; D might be TRBD1 (6 bases). The CDR3 has 15 residues. V lost 6 bases and J 0 bases, leaving 16 bases between the germline ends. Germline V lookup: CDR1 SGHDT, CDR2 YYEEEE. The CDR3, as DNA: TGTGCCAGCACCATACAGGGTCGAGGCTCCTACGAGCAGTACTTC. It is translated as CASTIQGRGSYEQYF.

This chain links TRBV9 with TRBJ1-2; TRBD1 matches at 7 bases. There are 14 residues in the CDR3. CDR1 SGDLS and CDR2 YYNGEE come from the germline V gene. After removal of 0 bases from V and 8 bases from J, the junction contained 7 bases not matched to a gene. The chain's CDR3 is CASSVGVTGDGYTF. Written as DNA, the CDR3 is TGTGCCAGCAGCGTAGGGGTTACAGGGGACGGCTACACCTTC. The full variable domain, in which reference TRBV9 and TRBJ1-2 provide the parts outside the CDR3, is DSGVTQTPKHLITATGQRVTLRCSPRSGDLSVYWYQQSLDQGLQFLIQYYNGEERAKGNILERFSAQQFPDLHSELNLSSLELGDSALYFCASSVGVTGDGYTFGSGTRLTVV.

The rearrangement joins TRBV6-6 to TRBJ2-2; 7 nucleotides agree with TRBD1. This CDR3 spans 15 amino acids. CDR1 is MNHNY and CDR2 is SVGAGI in the germline V gene (reference sequence). Trimming cost V 6 bases and J 1 base; bases outside gene matches: 5. CDR3 sequence: CASSWDRLNTGELFF. The CDR3 DNA reads TGTGCCAGCAGCTGGGACAGATTGAACACCGGGGAGCTGTTTTTT.

This rearrangement joins TRBV7-2 to TRBJ2-7; perhaps TRBD1 as D (6 bases). The CDR3 contains 15 residues. Trimming cost V 6 bases and J 3 bases, with 18 bases left between them. From germline, CDR1 is SGHTA and CDR2 FQGNSA. The CDR3 DNA follows: TGTGCCAGCAGTCGCACCGGGACACCACTCTACGAGCAGTACTTC. Protein product: CASSRTGTPLYEQYF.

The V and J genes are TRBV7-2 and TRBJ2-7, with no clear D. The CDR3 is 13 residues long. CDR1 is SGHTA, CDR2 FQGNSA, per germline. V lost 1 base and J lost 1, with 5 bases in between. This chain's CDR3 is CASSLVESYEQYF. CDR3 nucleotides: TGTGCCAGCAGCTTAGTTGAGTCCTACGAGCAGTACTTC.

The V call is TRBV5-1, the J call TRBJ1-1; 7 bases fit TRBD1. The junction had 9 bases not matched to a gene; V was cut back by 2 bases and J by 5 bases. Germline CDR1 reads SGHRS; CDR2 reads YFSETQ. This CDR3 comprises 15 residues. CDR3 sequence (DNA): TGCGCCAGCAGCTTACCTCTAGGGGGACAGACTGAAGCTTTCTTT. This translates into CASSLPLGGQTEAFF.

This chain links TRBV7-2 with TRBJ2-3; 9 positions agree with TRBD2. The germline V gene encodes CDR1 SGHTA and CDR2 FQGNSA. The CDR3 loop spans 15 amino acids. J gave up 7 bases and V 0 bases, and 5 bases lay outside the gene matches. CDR3 DNA sequence: TGTGCCAGCAGCTTAGCGGGACTAGCCGAGTATACGCAGTATTTT. It translates to CASSLAGLAEYTQYF.

The rearrangement joins TRBV6-6 to TRBJ2-7; 9 nucleotides match TRBD2. Germline loops: CDR1 MNHNY, CDR2 SVGAGI (reference sequence). V lost 4 bases and J lost 3; bases outside the gene matches: 4. The CDR3 length is 14 residues. For the CDR3, the DNA is TGTGCCAGCAGTTGGGGGACTAGCAGCTACGAGCAGTACTTC. Translating it yields CASSWGTSSYEQYF.

The rearrangement links TRBV4-3 to TRBJ1-1; D is uncertain. CDR1 is LGHNA, CDR2 YSLEER, per germline. Trimming cost V 0 bases and J 7 bases, with 9 bases left between them. CDR3 length: 13 amino acids. CDR3 in DNA: TGCGCCAGCAGCCAAGATCCCGCCTATGAAGCTTTCTTT. Translation: CASSQDPAYEAFF.

The chain carries TRBV25-1 and TRBJ2-2, with 10 bases aligning to TRBD2. V gave up 3 bases and J gave up 6 bases; unmatched junction bases: 10. The CDR3 consists of 17 residues. Germline-derived CDR1 and CDR2 are MGHDK and SYGVNS. The CDR3 region is CASSDDGGSGRAGELFF. The CDR3 nucleotides read TGTGCCAGCAGTGACGACGGGGGCAGCGGGAGGGCCGGGGAGCTGTTTTTT.

This chain uses TRBV13 with TRBJ2-1, with D possibly matching TRBD2 (5 bases). The germline gives CDR1 PRHDT, CDR2 FYEKMQ (reference sequence). This CDR3 comprises 16 residues. V dropped 4 bases and J dropped 1 base, with 14 bases sitting between them. The CDR3 region is CASSSSRGSSYNEQFF. The DNA for the CDR3 is TGTGCCAGCAGCTCGTCTCGCGGGTCGTCCTACAATGAGCAGTTCTTC.